This T cell receptor (beta chain) was captured by sequencing in a study of CD8+ T cells in alopecia areata. Study findings and constraints: Alopecia totalis/universalis scalp especially showed more expanded CD8+ clones than normal scalp. Scalp samples also contribute reads from the resident alphabeta T cells found in normal skin.

After removal of 2 bases from V and 6 bases from J, the junction contained 12 bases not matched to a gene. Germline V gene lookup returns CDR1 GTSNPN and CDR2 SVGIG (reference sequence). The CDR3 spans 15 residues. A word on this clone: Its cognate antigen is unknown.

Extraction and reverse transcription of RNA yielded cDNA as the sequencing template. Assay: immunoSEQ multiplex PCR; the TCRdb copy retains only in-frame clones and omits some. The sample carries roughly 200,000 clones, roughly 63% recorded once. The chain recombines TRBV30 with TRBJ1-2; 7 bases are shared with TRBD1. The receptor comes from a human donor with alopecia areata. Sequencing was performed on CD4+ T cells sorted from blood, taken at week 0. DNA of the CDR3: TGTGCCTGGAGTATGGAACACAGGGGTAGTAATGGCTACACCTTC. As protein: CAWSMEHRGSNGYTF.